Each of the 15 T cell receptor beta chains below was sequenced from the same sample in a study of blood T cell repertoires in COVID-19. The protocol was immunoSEQ multiplex PCR, while the TCRdb copy is restricted to in-frame clones and leaves out a portion. The data hold 350,000 or so clones, with roughly 84% observed a single time. The source material was PBMCs or T cells enriched from blood (not recorded which). The receptors here all came from a woman in her twenties or thirties who had recovered from COVID-19.

The V call is TRBV30, the J call TRBJ2-3; 13 positions match TRBD2. The germline V gene has CDR1 GTSNPN and CDR2 SVGIG (reference sequence). J lost 1 base, V lost 0 bases, and 7 bases had no gene match. The CDR3 spans 18 residues. The DNA of the CDR3 is TGTGCCTGGAGTGTACGGTGGACTAGCGGGGGACGCACAGATACGCAGTATTTT. The encoded protein is CAWSVRWTSGGRTDTQYF.

The gene calls are TRBV13 and TRBJ2-2, with 9 bases aligning to TRBD1. Losses at the gene ends were 5 bases for V and 3 bases for J; bases not matched to a gene: 7. The CDR3 runs to 16 residues. The germline V gene encodes CDR1 PRHDT and CDR2 FYEKMQ (reference sequence). The CDR3 DNA reads as TGTGCCAGCAGCCCAAGGGGACAGGGTGACACCGGGGAGCTGTTTTTT. It yields the protein CASSPRGQGDTGELFF.

This chain uses TRBV5-1 with TRBJ2-5, with D perhaps matching TRBD2 (6 bases). The CDR3 sequence is 14 residues long. CDR1 is SGHRS, CDR2 YFSETQ, per germline. Trimming removed 3 bases from V and 1 base from J, with 10 bases in between. CDR3 sequence reads: CASSYTGVQETQYF. The CDR3, as DNA: TGCGCCAGCAGCTACACGGGGGTCCAAGAGACCCAGTACTTC.

V is TRBV5-1 and J is TRBJ1-4; TRBD1 aligns across 11 bases. The trim removed 3 bases at V and 2 bases at J, leaving 3 bases unmatched. The germline V gene encodes CDR1 SGHRS and CDR2 YFSETQ. The CDR3 has 16 residues. The CDR3 spells CASSSGTGGTNEKLFF. Here the CDR3 DNA reads TGCGCCAGCAGCTCCGGGACAGGGGGGACTAATGAAAAACTGTTTTTT.

V usage is TRBV7-7 and J usage is TRBJ2-5, with D perhaps TRBD2 (5 bases). Trimming left V 6 bases short and J 2 bases short, with 16 bases between. Germline loops: CDR1 SSHAT, CDR2 FNYEAQ (reference sequence). CDR3 length: 15 residues. CDR3 coding DNA: TGTGCCAGCAGTCTCACAGAGGGTCTACAAGAGACCCAGTACTTC. It encodes CASSLTEGLQETQYF.

The V and J genes are TRBV28 and TRBJ1-2; TRBD1 is a possible D gene (6 bases). CDR1 MDHEN and CDR2 SYDVKM come from the germline V gene. The CDR3 is made up of 13 amino acids. With 6 bases removed from V and 4 bases from J, the gap between germline ends came to 12 bases. CDR3 amino acids: CASRERQVYGYTF. CDR3 in DNA: TGTGCCAGCAGGGAACGACAGGTCTATGGCTACACCTTC.

The chain employs TRBV7-9 and TRBJ2-3, with 9 positions matching TRBD1. This CDR3 is 16 amino acids long. J gave up 0 bases and V 5 bases, and 6 bases lay outside the gene matches. Germline V gene data show CDR1 as SEHNR and CDR2 as FQNEAQ (reference sequence). In nucleotides, the CDR3 is TGTGCCAGCAGCCCTACCGGGACAGGGAGCACAGATACGCAGTATTTT. Translated, it gives CASSPTGTGSTDTQYF.

The rearrangement uses TRBV7-9 and TRBJ1-3, with D hard to call. The germline V and J ends were trimmed by 5 bases and 7 bases, with 12 bases remaining between them. Germline CDR1 and CDR2: SEHNR and FQNEAQ (reference sequence). This CDR3 is built from 13 residues. The CDR3 is CASSRHRSNTIYF. CDR3 nucleotides: TGTGCCAGCAGCCGACATCGCTCTAACACCATATATTTT. The entire variable domain, with the rest obtained from reference TRBV7-9 and TRBJ1-3, is as follows: DTGVSQNPRHKITKRGQNVTFRCDPISEHNRLYWYRQTLGQGPEFLTYFQNEAQLEKSRLLSDRFSAERPKGSFSTLEIQRTEQGDSAMYLCASSRHRSNTIYFGEGSWLTVV.

This chain links TRBV6-5 with TRBJ1-3; D gene ambiguous. Looked up from germline, CDR1 is MNHEY and CDR2 is SVGAGI. V dropped 0 bases and J dropped 1 base, with 7 bases sitting between them. The CDR3 runs 15 residues. CDR3 sequence (DNA): TGTGCCAGCAGTTACTCGAGGGTTTCTGGAAACACCATATATTTT. Translation gives CASSYSRVSGNTIYF.

This rearrangement joins TRBV6-5 to TRBJ1-1; TRBD1 agrees at 7 bases. This CDR3 contains 15 residues. CDR1 and CDR2 (germline): MNHEY, SVGAGI. With 6 bases clipped from V and 0 bases from J, the junction kept 7 bases outside the gene matches. CDR3 sequence: CASSPGGTVNTEAFF. As DNA, the CDR3 is TGTGCCAGCAGCCCAGGGGGGACTGTGAACACTGAAGCTTTCTTT.

The V gene is TRBV7-8, the J gene TRBJ1-1, with D possibly matching TRBD1 (6 bases). The V end lost 4 bases, the J end lost 4 bases, and 13 bases lay between the germline ends. CDR1 SGHVS and CDR2 FQNEAQ come from the germline V gene. CDR3 size: 14 residues. In nucleotides, the CDR3 is TGTGCCAGCAGCTCCCGACAGGCCACCACTGAAGCTTTCTTT. This gives the protein CASSSRQATTEAFF.

The chain uses TRBV18 and TRBJ2-5, with 9 positions matching TRBD1. The length of the CDR3 is 15 residues. Germline V lookup: CDR1 KGHSH, CDR2 LQKENI. V lost 3 bases, J lost 4 bases, and 6 bases stayed unmatched. DNA for the CDR3: TGTGCCAGCTCACCCCGCACAGGGGGCAGAGAGACCCAGTACTTC. This sequence encodes CASSPRTGGRETQYF.

This clone was recorded only once. The V gene is TRBV2, the J gene TRBJ1-6, with 8 bases lining up with TRBD1. Germline V lookup: CDR1 SNHLY, CDR2 FYNNEI. CDR3 size: 15 residues. V lost 7 bases to trimming and J lost 3 bases; unmatched junction nucleotides: 5. The CDR3 bases are TGTGCCAGCATCTCAGGGGGCAGCTATAATTCACCCCTCCACTTT. The encoded protein is CASISGGSYNSPLHF.

The chain joins TRBV4-2 to TRBJ2-2; 8 positions agree with TRBD1. Trimming took 5 bases from V and 6 from J; bases not matched to a gene: 5. This CDR3 has 14 amino acids. Germline V lookup: CDR1 LGHNA, CDR2 YNFKEQ. The CDR3 DNA sequence: TGTGCCAGCAGCTCCGGGACAGGTTCCGGGGAGCTGTTTTTT. Translation gives CASSSGTGSGELFF.

V and J are TRBV5-1 and TRBJ2-5; D unresolved. Germline V CDR1 and CDR2: SGHRS, YFSETQ. CDR3 length: 13 residues. Between the trimmed V and J ends, which lost 3 bases and 1 base, there was a span of 7 bases. The CDR3 sequence: CASSYTTQETQYF. As DNA, the CDR3 is TGCGCCAGCAGCTATACTACCCAAGAGACCCAGTACTTC.